One T cell receptor (beta chain) is described in this entry. No antigen is known for it. No base qualities exist here, and no much larger clone lies one base off it. This sample was taken from a study of T cells after yellow fever vaccination (dated by TCRdb to about 2019). Concerning the study at large: The SMART-Seq v4 Ultra Low Input RNA kit was used to prepare libraries from fractions with low cell numbers. To track T-cell clones before and after primary and booster YFV17D yellow fever vaccination, bulk TCR alpha and beta repertoires were sequenced longitudinally. Two healthy male donors, one aged 18 to 30 and one aged 30 to 40 years, made up the cohort. Bulk PBMC replicates and cell subsets were isolated from blood drawn at multiple timepoints before and after both primary and secondary immunization.

The V and J ends are trimmed by 7 bases and 0 bases, leaving 17 bases between them. The germline V gene yields SQVTM for CDR1 and ANQGSEA for CDR2. The CDR3, cysteine through phenylalanine, is 15 amino acids long. Only the CDR3 DNA is retained, 45 bases long and in frame from the first base. On the study overall, not on this receptor specifically: Compared with the primary T-cell response, the secondary T-cell response was faster but weaker, reaching its peak on day 5 rather than on day 15. Only a couple of donors were included in the study, so the extent to which the findings can be generalized is limited. After the booster, most of the clones that had expanded following primary vaccination were detected again (just under 97% of CD4 and 80% to 90% of CD8), which suggests that memory was broadly maintained. Because abundant contaminating clonotypes from the bulk population could be contained in FACS-sorted repertoires, computational filtering was required. A small fraction of clonotypes showed up in both the CD4 and CD8 compartments, probably as a result of convergent recombination.

TCR cDNA was made using 5'RACE template switching, a step that added a universal primer site and unique molecular identifiers. Priming of cDNA synthesis was performed from both the TCR alpha and TCR beta constant segments. Two PCR steps were used to amplify libraries, with sample barcodes and sequencing adapters being added in the second step. Sequencing of the libraries was done on either Illumina HiSeq 2500 (2x100 bp) or NovaSeq (2x150 bp). The authors' pipeline ran thus. MIGEC handled demultiplexing of reads and collapsing into UMI consensus sequences, while MiXCR performed V(D)J alignment. Clonotypes responding to the vaccine were identified with edgeR on replicate PBMC samples, with the criteria of FDR below 0.01 and a log2 fold change above 5 up to day 15. Bulk clonotypes were assigned CD4 or CD8 identity according to which sequenced CD4 or CD8 repertoire held them at higher abundance. TCRdb passed the public sequencing reads through fastp at Q25 and MiXCR, retaining productive beta sequences. Rows are combined by CDR3 protein, so each entry shows the most common genes and DNA. The V and J calls and clone size come from TCRdb's table, not from the authors' own analysis. The sample table shows approximately 580,000 distinct CDR3 sequences, and roughly 17% are seen once. The ten largest clones capture approximately 15% of the sample.

What the treatment or condition label conveys for this sample: live attenuated yellow fever vaccine strain. Two biological replicates of bulk PBMCs were collected at each blood-draw timepoint. PBMCs were isolated from peripheral blood using a standard Ficoll-Paque protocol. RNA was extracted with TriZol from bulk PBMCs, CD4 and CD8 fractions, and dextramer-positive and dextramer-negative fractions. This receptor was obtained from a man between 18 and 35 years old who received the YFV17D yellow fever vaccine. The input for sequencing was PBMCs, taken 5 days after the first yellow fever vaccination. The rearrangement combines TRBV29-1 with TRBJ2-3, with TRBD1 perhaps the D gene, on 5 matching bases. The CDR3 loop reads CSGAGGRQSTDTQYF. The sequenced DNA: TGCAGCGGAGCCGGTGGGCGACAGAGCACAGATACGCAGTATTTT.